This passage covers 11 T cell receptor beta chains from one sample sequenced in a study of cytotoxic CD8 clonotypes in ibrutinib-treated CLL. Generated by immunoSEQ multiplex PCR, the TCRdb table keeps only in-frame clones and is missing some. The table records approximately 350,000 clones, roughly 71% of them present only once. The source material was PBMCs, sampled after 36 months of ibrutinib treatment. The origin of the receptors is a human donor with chronic lymphocytic leukemia.

The V and J genes are TRBV2 and TRBJ1-5; 9 bases fit TRBD1. V shed 7 bases and J 6 bases; nucleotides not matched to a gene: 10. The germline CDR1 and CDR2 sequences are SNHLY and FYNNEI. The CDR3 spans 15 residues. The CDR3 loop reads CASKIDGTGFQPQHF. CDR3 nucleotide sequence: TGTGCCAGCAAAATCGATGGGACAGGGTTTCAGCCCCAGCATTTT.

J is TRBJ2-1 and V is TRBV27, with 9 nucleotides matching TRBD2. The germline V gene has CDR1 MNHEY and CDR2 SMNVEV (reference sequence). The CDR3 has 17 amino acids. Germline trimming cut 6 bases from V and 2 bases from J; bases unmatched to any gene: 11. The CDR3, as DNA: TGTGCCAGCAGCCCTAACCGACTAGCGGCAACCTACAATGAGCAGTTCTTC. Its translation: CASSPNRLAATYNEQFF.

The V call is TRBV28, the J call TRBJ2-1; TRBD2 agrees at 11 bases. V shed 4 bases, J shed 7 bases, and the junction held 9 bases outside the gene matches. The CDR3 has 16 amino acids. Germline values: CDR1 MDHEN, CDR2 SYDVKM. In nucleotides, the CDR3 is TGTGCCAGCAGTTATTCGGGACTAGCGGTTACTAATGAGCAGTTCTTC. Amino acids: CASSYSGLAVTNEQFF.

The V call is TRBV7-6, the J call TRBJ2-2; possible D gene TRBD1, 5 bases. Germline V gene lookup returns CDR1 SGHVS and CDR2 FNYEAQ. Trimming took 5 bases from V and 2 from J, leaving 9 bases between them. The CDR3 extends over 14 amino acids. The CDR3 region is CASSPDINTGELFF. CDR3 nucleotide sequence: TGTGCCAGCAGCCCGGACATAAACACCGGGGAGCTGTTTTTT.

The J gene is TRBJ2-5, the V gene TRBV2; TRBD2 might be the D (6 bases). The CDR3 runs to 14 residues. V lost 4 bases, J lost 4 bases, and 13 bases lay in between. Germline V CDR1 and CDR2: SNHLY, FYNNEI. CDR3 coding DNA: TGTGCCAGCAGTGGATGGGGGGTGGGAGAGACCCAGTACTTC. Translation: CASSGWGVGETQYF. Full variable domain (rest looked up from reference TRBV2 and TRBJ2-5): EPEVTQTPSHQVTQMGQEVILRCVPISNHLYFYWYRQILGQKVEFLVSFYNNEISEKSEIFDDQFSVERPDGSNFTLKIRSTKLEDSAMYFCASSGWGVGETQYFGPGTRLLVL.

This clone was found a few times. The chain employs TRBV5-1 and TRBJ2-7; a possible D gene is TRBD2 (6 bases). Germline V gives CDR1 SGHRS, CDR2 YFSETQ. The CDR3 contains 14 residues. Trimming took off 5 bases at V and 0 bases at J, with 12 bases between the two ends. CDR3 sequence: CASRRREPSYEQYF. The CDR3 DNA is TGCGCCAGCAGGCGGCGGGAACCCTCCTACGAGCAGTACTTC.

J is TRBJ2-3 and V is TRBV9, with D uncertain. Germline lookup yields CDR1 SGDLS and CDR2 YYNGEE. With 0 bases removed from V and 4 bases from J, the gap between germline ends came to 9 bases. This CDR3 is built from 14 residues. In DNA form, the CDR3 reads TGTGCCAGCAGCGTAGATTCTGGCTCAGATACGCAGTATTTT. Protein product: CASSVDSGSDTQYF.

V and J are TRBV29-1 and TRBJ2-7; the D gene is possibly TRBD1 (5 bases). The CDR3 is 12 residues long. Per germline, CDR1 SQVTM and CDR2 ANQGSEA. V was pared by 4 bases and J by 3 bases, with 10 bases between. The CDR3 loop is CSVGGLSYEQYF. CDR3 coding DNA: TGCAGCGTTGGGGGCCTCAGCTACGAGCAGTACTTC.

In this sample, this clone turned up a few times. The chain is built from TRBV7-8 and TRBJ1-1, with 7 bases fitting TRBD1. CDR3 size: 17 residues. Germline loops: CDR1 SGHVS, CDR2 FQNEAQ. The trim removed 5 bases at V and 0 bases at J, leaving 12 bases unmatched. The CDR3 sequence is CASSAAHRGWVNTEAFF. The DNA for the CDR3 is TGTGCCAGCAGCGCCGCCCACAGGGGCTGGGTGAACACTGAAGCTTTCTTT.

The chain is built from TRBV21-1 and TRBJ2-7; TRBD2 is the table's D call, not checked against the DNA. TRBV21-1 is marked as a pseudogene. The length of the CDR3 is 15 residues. CDR3 amino acids: CASSERAGTTYEQYF. The CDR3 DNA follows: TGTGCCAGCAGCGAAAGAGCCGGGACTACCTACGAGCAGTACTTC.

CDR3 in amino acids: CASSFPGSDEQYF. For the CDR3, the DNA is TGCGCCAGCAGCTTCCCAGGGAGCGACGAGCAGTACTTC. V and J are TRBV5-1 and TRBJ2-7; the D call may be TRBD1 or TRBD2 (5 bases each). This CDR3 region has 13 residues. CDR1 SGHRS and CDR2 YFSETQ come from the germline V gene. The V end lost 2 bases, the J end lost 5 bases, and 11 bases lay between the germline ends.